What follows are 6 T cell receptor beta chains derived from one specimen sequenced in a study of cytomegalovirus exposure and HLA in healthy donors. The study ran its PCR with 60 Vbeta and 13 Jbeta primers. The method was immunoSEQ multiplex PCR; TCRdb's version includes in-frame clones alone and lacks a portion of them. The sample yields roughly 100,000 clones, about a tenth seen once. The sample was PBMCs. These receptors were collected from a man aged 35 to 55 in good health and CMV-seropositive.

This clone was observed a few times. The CDR3: CASSLGDKYNEQFF. The CDR3 nucleotides are TGTGCCAGCAGCTTGGGAGACAAATACAATGAGCAGTTCTTC. This chain connects TRBV5-6 to TRBJ2-1, with D hard to call. The germline V gene encodes CDR1 SGHDT and CDR2 YYEEEE. CDR3 length: 14 residues. Trimming took 0 bases from V and 4 from J, leaving 8 bases between them.

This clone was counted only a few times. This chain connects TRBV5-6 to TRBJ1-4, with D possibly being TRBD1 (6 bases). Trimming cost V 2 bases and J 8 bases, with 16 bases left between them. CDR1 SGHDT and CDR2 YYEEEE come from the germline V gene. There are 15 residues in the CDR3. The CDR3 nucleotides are TGTGCCAGCAGCTTCCAGGGGCCGCCCGCCGAAAAACTGTTTTTT. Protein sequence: CASSFQGPPAEKLFF.

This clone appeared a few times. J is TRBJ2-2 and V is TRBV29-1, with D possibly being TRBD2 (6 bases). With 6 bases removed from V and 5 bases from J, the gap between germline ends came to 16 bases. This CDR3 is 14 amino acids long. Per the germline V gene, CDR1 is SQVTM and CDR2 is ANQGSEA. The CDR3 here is CSVTPGLQTGELFF. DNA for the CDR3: TGCAGCGTAACCCCGGGACTTCAAACCGGGGAGCTGTTTTTT.

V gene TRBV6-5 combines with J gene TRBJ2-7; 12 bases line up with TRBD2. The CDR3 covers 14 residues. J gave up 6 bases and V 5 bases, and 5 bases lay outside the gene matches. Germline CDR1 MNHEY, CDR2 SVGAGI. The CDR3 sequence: CASSGLAGSAEQYF. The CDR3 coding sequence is TGTGCCAGCAGTGGACTAGCGGGGAGCGCCGAGCAGTACTTC.

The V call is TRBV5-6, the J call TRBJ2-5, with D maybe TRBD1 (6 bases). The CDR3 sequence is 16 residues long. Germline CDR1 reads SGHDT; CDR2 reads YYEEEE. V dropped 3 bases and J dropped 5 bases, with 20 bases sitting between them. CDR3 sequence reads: CASSSYRAEVGETQYF. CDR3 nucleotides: TGTGCCAGCAGCTCCTACAGGGCTGAGGTGGGGGAGACCCAGTACTTC.

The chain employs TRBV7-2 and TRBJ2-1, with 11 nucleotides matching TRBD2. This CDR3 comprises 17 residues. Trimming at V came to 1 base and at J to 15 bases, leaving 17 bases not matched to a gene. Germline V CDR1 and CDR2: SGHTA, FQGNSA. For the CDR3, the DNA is TGTGCCAGCAGCTTAGGTCCCTATAGCGGGAGGGCCGGTCCTTCGTTCTTC. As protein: CASSLGPYSGRAGPSFF.